This T cell receptor (beta chain) is from a study of cytomegalovirus exposure and HLA in healthy donors. The study's findings and limits: A later look showed TCR association rates differing by HLA locus, highest for DRB1 and lowest for HLA-C.

In this sample, this clone turned up once. Antigen specificity is unknown. The primer mix had 60 Vbeta and 13 Jbeta primers. Only in-frame clones appear in the TCRdb table, and some are missing; sequencing was by immunoSEQ multiplex PCR. The sample contains roughly 55,000 clones, 77% of which appear only once. Sequencing used PBMCs. The sequence was obtained from a female donor in good health and CMV-seronegative.

The CDR3 nucleotides are TGTGCCAGCAGTCACACCGGGACAGCCCGAAACACCTTC. Its protein is CASSHTGTARNTF. This chain links TRBV11-1 with TRBJ1-2; 7 nucleotides line up with TRBD1. The germline V gene has CDR1 SGHAT and CDR2 FQDESV (reference sequence). The CDR3 covers 13 residues. Unmatched junction bases numbered 13, after V lost 6 bases and J lost 12 bases.